This T cell receptor beta chain was captured in a study of shared clonotypes between healthy human individuals. The study, taken as a whole, reports: Clonotype sharing across a few donors was observed for around 5% of naive CD4 clonotypes.

It was roughly 190 ng DNA, 25,000 to 35,000 T cell genomes, that sorted-subset replicate PCRs used. TCRdb keeps only in-frame clones here, not all; method: immunoSEQ multiplex PCR. The sample has 1.5 million to 2.5 million clones; about 95% are singletons. To note about this clone: What it binds is not known.

CD45RO-negative CD8 cells positively selected for CCR7 made up the naive population, which excluded terminally differentiated effector memory CD45RA+ cells. Sequencing used naive CD8+ T cells sorted from blood. This clonotype originated in a man between 18 and 35 years old in good health.

CDR3 in DNA: TGTGCCAGCAGCTTCGGAGCGGAGGGAGGAAACACCATATATTTT. This gives the protein CASSFGAEGGNTIYF. V is TRBV5-5 and J is TRBJ1-3, with D uncertain. The CDR3 consists of 15 residues. CDR1 and CDR2 from the germline V gene are SGHKS and YYEKEE (reference sequence). V was shortened by 2 bases and J by 4 bases, with 13 bases between the two germline ends.